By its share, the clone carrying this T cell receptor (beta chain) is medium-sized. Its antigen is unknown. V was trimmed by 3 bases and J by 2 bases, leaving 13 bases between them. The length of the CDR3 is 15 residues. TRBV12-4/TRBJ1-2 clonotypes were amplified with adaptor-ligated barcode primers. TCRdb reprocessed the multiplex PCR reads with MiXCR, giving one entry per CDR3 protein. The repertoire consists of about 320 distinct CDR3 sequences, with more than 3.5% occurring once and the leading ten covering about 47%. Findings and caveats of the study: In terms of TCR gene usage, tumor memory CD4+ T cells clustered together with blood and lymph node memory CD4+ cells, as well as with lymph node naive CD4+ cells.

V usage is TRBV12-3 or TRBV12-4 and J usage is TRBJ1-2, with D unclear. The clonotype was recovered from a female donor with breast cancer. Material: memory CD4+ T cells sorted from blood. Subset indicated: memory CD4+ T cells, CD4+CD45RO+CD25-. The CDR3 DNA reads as TGTGCCAGCAGTTTTAGTGTAGGAACCAACTATGGCTACACCTTC. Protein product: CASSFSVGTNYGYTF.